This passage covers 22 T cell receptor beta chains from one sample sequenced in a study of post-analysis software for immune sequencing data. Researchers reported that TCR beta cDNA libraries carried unique molecular identifiers. TCRdb fed the PCR reads into MiXCR, producing one record per CDR3 protein. There are about 460,000 distinct CDR3 sequences in the sample; approximately 46% occur only once, and 12% lies in the top ten. Study-level results: The five TRBV segments detected at higher frequency in patients than in controls included TRBV5-6, TRBV5-1 and TRBV20-1.

No antigen has been assigned to these receptors. Sequenced sample: blood. These receptors were taken from a girl aged 10-17 years with multiple sclerosis.

This clonotype was observed a handful of times. V is TRBV29-1 and J is TRBJ1-2; D perhaps matches TRBD1 (5 bases). CDR3 size: 18 residues. The V gene's germline CDR1 is SQVTM and CDR2 ANQGSEA. V was clipped by 6 bases and J by 1 base, with 27 bases between them. CDR3 nucleotide sequence: TGCAGCGTGGGGGGTAACAGGTTAAACGACCTTATTAACTATGGCTACACCTTC. This translates into CSVGGNRLNDLINYGYTF.

The chain joins TRBV20-1 to TRBJ2-5; 9 nucleotides align to TRBD2. The CDR3 is 15 residues long. V lost 4 bases to trimming and J lost 2 bases; unmatched junction nucleotides: 8. The germline gives CDR1 DFQATT, CDR2 SNEGSKA (reference sequence). The CDR3 spells CSATMGLAFQETQYF. CDR3 nucleotides: TGCAGTGCTACGATGGGACTAGCTTTTCAAGAGACCCAGTACTTC.

This clonotype has only a few counts. The rearrangement uses TRBV20-1 and TRBJ1-5; 7 nucleotides match TRBD1. Losses at the gene ends were 1 base for V and 2 bases for J; bases not matched to a gene: 5. This CDR3 is built from 15 residues. From germline, CDR1 is DFQATT and CDR2 SNEGSKA (reference sequence). The CDR3 coding sequence is TGCAGTGCTAGAGGTGGGACAGTACGCAATCAGCCCCAGCATTTT. It codes for CSARGGTVRNQPQHF.

The chain links TRBV5-1 to TRBJ1-4; the D is unclear. Trimming pared 0 bases from V and 0 bases from J, leaving 9 bases between. The CDR3 runs to 16 residues. Germline CDR1 reads SGHRS; CDR2 reads YFSETQ. Here the CDR3 DNA reads TGCGCCAGCAGCTTGGGAAGCCTTGCAACTAATGAAAAACTGTTTTTT. It is translated as CASSLGSLATNEKLFF. The full variable domain, in which reference TRBV5-1 and TRBJ1-4 provide the parts outside the CDR3, is KAGVTQTPRYLIKTRGQQVTLSCSPISGHRSVSWYQQTPGQGLQFLFEYFSETQRNKGNFPGRFSGRQFSNSRSEMNVSTLELGDSALYLCASSLGSLATNEKLFFGSGTQLSVL.

This chain uses TRBV20-1 with TRBJ1-2; 8 bases map to TRBD1. J gave up 0 bases and V 4 bases, and 4 bases lay outside the gene matches. Germline-derived CDR1 and CDR2 are DFQATT and SNEGSKA (reference sequence). This CDR3 has 14 amino acids. The CDR3 here is CSAIRTGTNYGYTF. CDR3 nucleotide sequence: TGCAGTGCTATTAGGACAGGGACTAACTATGGCTACACCTTC.

The gene calls are TRBV5-1 and TRBJ2-2, with 8 bases fitting TRBD1. Germline V gene sequence: CDR1 SGHRS, CDR2 YFSETQ. J was trimmed by 1 base and V by 3 bases; bases with no gene match: 8. The CDR3 spans 17 residues. The CDR3 nucleotides are TGCGCCAGCAGCTCCGGCGGACAGGGTATGAACACCGGGGAGCTGTTTTTT. Translation: CASSSGGQGMNTGELFF.

The rearrangement uses TRBV6-5 and TRBJ2-3; tentative D call: TRBD1 (6 bases). Between the trimmed V and J ends, which lost 5 bases and 0 bases, there was a span of 15 bases. The CDR3 contains 16 residues. Germline CDR1 MNHEY, CDR2 SVGAGI. CDR3 amino acids: CASSLRDTFSTDTQYF. The DNA for the CDR3 is TGTGCCAGCAGTCTCCGGGACACCTTTAGCACAGATACGCAGTATTTT.

V and J are TRBV6-1 and TRBJ2-5, with a possible D match to TRBD2 (6 bases). The last part of the DNA fits TRBJ2-7 better; the J call may be wrong. CDR3 length: 19 residues. Germline lookup yields CDR1 MNHNS and CDR2 SASEGT. The CDR3 loop reads CASSPDRRYGGNPFYEQYF. The CDR3 DNA sequence: TGTGCCAGCAGCCCGGACCGACGATATGGCGGGAACCCATTTTACGAGCAGTACTTC.

The chain has TRBV18 and TRBJ2-7, with D possibly called TRBD1 or TRBD2 (5 bases each). Germline CDR1 and CDR2: KGHSH and LQKENI. V lost 4 bases and J 5 bases, leaving 15 bases between the germline ends. The CDR3 sequence is 14 residues long. The CDR3 DNA is TGTGCCAGCTCACTCCTCAGGGAGAGTGACGAGCAGTACTTC. It yields the protein CASSLLRESDEQYF.

The V and J genes are TRBV4-2 and TRBJ2-3; 9 nucleotides match TRBD2. V lost 1 base and J lost 4; bases outside the gene matches: 9. CDR1 and CDR2 from the germline V gene are LGHNA and YNFKEQ. The length of the CDR3 is 17 residues. The CDR3 DNA follows: TGTGCCAGCAGCCAAGGAATAGCGGGAGTGGGGCCAGATACGCAGTATTTT. As protein: CASSQGIAGVGPDTQYF.

This sequence joins TRBV28 and TRBJ2-5, with 7 bases matching TRBD1. Germline CDR1 reads MDHEN; CDR2 reads SYDVKM. The CDR3 is 18 residues long. The V segment lost 6 bases and the J segment 5 bases; nucleotides outside the gene matches: 21. The CDR3 region has the DNA TGTGCCAGCAGAACGCACCGATCCGGGGACAGAAAGGTTGAGACCCAGTACTTC. Its translation: CASRTHRSGDRKVETQYF.

On this clonotype itself: A junction boundary mismatches the germline segment, possibly from a read error. CDR3 sequence reads: CASSLDGLHGHTF. DNA for the CDR3: TGTGCCAGCAGCTTAGATGGACTCCATGGCCACACCTTC. The chain couples TRBV7-9 to TRBJ1-2, with unresolved D. Per germline, CDR1 SEHNR and CDR2 FQNEAQ (reference sequence). This CDR3 has 13 amino acids. The whole variable domain, remainder taken from reference TRBV7-9 and TRBJ1-2, is DTGVSQNPRHKITKRGQNVTFRCDPISEHNRLYWYRQTLGQGPEFLTYFQNEAQLEKSRLLSDRFSAERPKGSFSTLEIQRTEQGDSAMYLCASSLDGLHGHTFGSGTRLTVV.

The rearrangement joins TRBV24-1 to TRBJ2-1; 13 bases align to TRBD2. V was clipped by 7 bases and J by 7 bases; unmatched bases: 6. CDR1 and CDR2 (germline): KGHDR, SFDVKD. CDR3 size: 15 residues. CDR3 protein: CATRPGTSGKNEQFF. The CDR3 DNA is TGTGCCACCAGGCCCGGGACTAGCGGGAAGAATGAGCAGTTCTTC.

This clonotype appeared a few times. This chain connects TRBV20-1 to TRBJ2-5; D is perhaps TRBD1 or TRBD2 (5 bases each). The end of the DNA fits TRBJ2-7 better, so the J call may be wrong. The CDR3 spans 12 residues. Germline loops: CDR1 DFQATT, CDR2 SNEGSKA (reference sequence). CDR3 coding DNA: TGCAGTGCATGGTCCGGGGCCAACGAGCAGTACTTC. Amino acids: CSAWSGANEQYF.

The V call is TRBV3-1, the J call TRBJ2-1; possibly TRBD2 for D (6 bases). The CDR3 is 16 amino acids. The V and J ends lost 0 bases and 5 bases respectively, with 14 bases between them. Germline values: CDR1 LGHDT, CDR2 YNNKEL (reference sequence). CDR3 residues: CASSQESWRDDNEQFF. For the CDR3, the DNA is TGTGCCAGCAGCCAAGAAAGTTGGCGGGACGACAATGAGCAGTTCTTC.

The table lists this clonotype with a few counts. CDR3 sequence: CASFSLGDSGRVLNEQFF. The CDR3 DNA follows: TGTGCCAGCTTCTCTTTGGGGGATAGCGGGAGGGTTCTCAATGAGCAGTTCTTC. The rearrangement joins TRBV7-2 to TRBJ2-1; 11 bases match TRBD2. Germline assignment: CDR1 SGHTA and CDR2 FQGNSA. This CDR3 has 18 amino acids. J gave up 6 bases and V 8 bases, and 18 bases lay outside the gene matches.

The chain is built from TRBV20-1 and TRBJ1-3, with no clear D. The length of the CDR3 is 14 residues. The ends were cut back, 2 bases at V and 0 bases at J, with 8 bases in the middle. Germline-derived CDR1 and CDR2 are DFQATT and SNEGSKA (reference sequence). DNA of the CDR3: TGCAGTGCTAGATCTGTCCTCTCTGGAAACACCATATATTTT. It specifies CSARSVLSGNTIYF.

Only a few counts were recorded for this clonotype. The genes are TRBV2 and TRBJ2-2; D possibly corresponds to TRBD1 (6 bases). CDR3 size: 15 residues. V shed 8 bases and J shed 4 bases, with 17 bases lying between them. Germline V lookup: CDR1 SNHLY, CDR2 FYNNEI. CDR3 sequence: CASEGDGGRTGELFF. DNA for the CDR3: TGTGCCAGCGAGGGGGATGGCGGTCGCACCGGGGAGCTGTTTTTT.

In its sample, this clonotype was seen a few times. The chain couples TRBV29-1 to TRBJ1-2; 7 nucleotides align to TRBD1. The V gene's germline CDR1 is SQVTM and CDR2 ANQGSEA. Trimming cost V 2 bases and J 4 bases; bases outside gene matches: 4. The CDR3 loop spans 13 amino acids. The CDR3 reads CSVEFQGVYGYTF. CDR3 bases: TGCAGCGTTGAATTCCAGGGGGTCTATGGCTACACCTTC.

In regard to this clonotype: A read error may account for a junction end that differs from germline. V gene TRBV7-2 combines with J gene TRBJ1-5, with 7 bases matching TRBD1. Germline V gives CDR1 SGHTA, CDR2 FQGNSA. The CDR3 spans 15 residues. CDR3 bases: TGTGCCAGCAGCTTAGCAGGGGGCCGTAATCGGCCCCAGCATTTT. It yields the protein CASSLAGGRNRPQHF.

V usage is TRBV20-1 and J usage is TRBJ2-5; D uncertain. Germline values: CDR1 DFQATT, CDR2 SNEGSKA (reference sequence). CDR3 length equals 11 residues. Trimming pared 3 bases from V and 13 bases from J, leaving 15 bases between. The CDR3 loop is CSASGDSETYF. The CDR3 bases are TGCAGTGCTAGTGGGGATTCGGAGACGTACTTC.

This clonotype was found once. This sequence joins TRBV12-3 or TRBV12-4 and TRBJ1-2, with 8 nucleotides matching TRBD1. The ends lost 5 bases at V and 6 bases at J; junction bases unmatched: 11. This CDR3 is built from 15 residues. This CDR3 is CASSTTDRVGNGYTF. CDR3 bases: TGTGCCAGCAGTACCACGGACAGGGTAGGCAATGGCTACACCTTC.